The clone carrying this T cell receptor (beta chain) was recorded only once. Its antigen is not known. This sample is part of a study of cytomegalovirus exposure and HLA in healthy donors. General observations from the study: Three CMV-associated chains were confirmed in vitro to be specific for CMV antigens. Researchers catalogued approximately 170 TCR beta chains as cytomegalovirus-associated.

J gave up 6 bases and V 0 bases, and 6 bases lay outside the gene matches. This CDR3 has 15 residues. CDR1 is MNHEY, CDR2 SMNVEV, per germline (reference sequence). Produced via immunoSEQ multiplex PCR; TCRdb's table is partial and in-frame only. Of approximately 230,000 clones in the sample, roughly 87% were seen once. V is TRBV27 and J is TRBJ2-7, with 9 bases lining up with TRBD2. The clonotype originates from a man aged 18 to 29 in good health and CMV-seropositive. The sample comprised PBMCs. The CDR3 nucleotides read TGTGCCAGCAGTTTATCACCGGGACTAGCCGGCGAGCAGTACTTC. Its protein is CASSLSPGLAGEQYF.